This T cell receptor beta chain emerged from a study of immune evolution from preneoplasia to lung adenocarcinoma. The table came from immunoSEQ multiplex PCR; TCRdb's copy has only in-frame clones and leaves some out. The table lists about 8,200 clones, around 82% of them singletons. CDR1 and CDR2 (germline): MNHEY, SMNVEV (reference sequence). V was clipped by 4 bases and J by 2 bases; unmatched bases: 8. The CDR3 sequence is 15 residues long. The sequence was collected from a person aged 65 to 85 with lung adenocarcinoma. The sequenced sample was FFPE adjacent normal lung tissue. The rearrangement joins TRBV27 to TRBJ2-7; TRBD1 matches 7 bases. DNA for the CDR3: TGTGCCAGCAGTTATCGACCGGGACAGCCCTACGAGCAGTACTTC. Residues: CASSYRPGQPYEQYF.